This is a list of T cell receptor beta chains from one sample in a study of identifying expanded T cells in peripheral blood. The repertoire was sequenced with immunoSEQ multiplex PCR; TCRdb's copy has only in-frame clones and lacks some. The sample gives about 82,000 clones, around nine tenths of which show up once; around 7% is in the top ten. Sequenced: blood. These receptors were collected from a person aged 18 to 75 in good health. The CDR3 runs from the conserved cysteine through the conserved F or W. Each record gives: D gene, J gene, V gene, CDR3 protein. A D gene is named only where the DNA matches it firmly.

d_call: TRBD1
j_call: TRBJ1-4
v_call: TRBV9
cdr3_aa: CASSERQGASEKLFF

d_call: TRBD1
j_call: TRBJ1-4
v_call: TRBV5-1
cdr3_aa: CASRTGVNEKLFF

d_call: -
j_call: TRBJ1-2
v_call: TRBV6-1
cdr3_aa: CASSEADLGTSLSYGYTF

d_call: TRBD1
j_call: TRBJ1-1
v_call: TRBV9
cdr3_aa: CASRGDRDGEAFF

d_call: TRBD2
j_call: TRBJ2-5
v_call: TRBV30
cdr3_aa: CAWAREARGETQYF

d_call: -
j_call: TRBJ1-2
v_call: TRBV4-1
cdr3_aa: CASSEGPTDTNYGYTF

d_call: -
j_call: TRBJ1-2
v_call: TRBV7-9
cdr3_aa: CASSLIGAGRGYGYTF

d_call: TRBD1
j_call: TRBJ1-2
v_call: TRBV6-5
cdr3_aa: CASSGQGRGYTF

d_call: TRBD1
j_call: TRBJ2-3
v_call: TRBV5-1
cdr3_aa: CASSKGQGATDTQYF

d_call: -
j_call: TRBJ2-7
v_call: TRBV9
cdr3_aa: CASSVGIGATSYEQYF

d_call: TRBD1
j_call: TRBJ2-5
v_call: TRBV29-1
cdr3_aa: CSVGQNQETQYF

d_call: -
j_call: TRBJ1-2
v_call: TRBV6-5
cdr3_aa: CASSYSGGSNYGYTF

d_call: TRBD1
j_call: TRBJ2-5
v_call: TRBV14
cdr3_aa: CASSQADRASQETQYF

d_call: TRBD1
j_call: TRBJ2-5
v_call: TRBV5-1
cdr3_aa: CASSSGTEETQYF

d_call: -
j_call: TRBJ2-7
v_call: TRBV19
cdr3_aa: CASSGRGDNSGRQYF

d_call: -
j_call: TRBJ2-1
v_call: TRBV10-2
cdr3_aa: CASRSPERNEQFF

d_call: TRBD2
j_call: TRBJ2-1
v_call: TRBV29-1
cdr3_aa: CSVEPLTGGVSSYNEQFF

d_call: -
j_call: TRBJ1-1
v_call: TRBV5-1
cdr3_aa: CASSLAGAGNTEAFF

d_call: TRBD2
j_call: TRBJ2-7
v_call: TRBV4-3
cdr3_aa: CASSQEGGGPSYEQYF

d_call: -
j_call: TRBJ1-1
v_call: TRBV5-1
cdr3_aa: CASSAEGEDSSTEAFF

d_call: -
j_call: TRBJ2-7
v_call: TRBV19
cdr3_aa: CASSMFSLSYEQYF

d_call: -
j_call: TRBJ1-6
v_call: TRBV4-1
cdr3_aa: CASSQDDYRVSSPLHF

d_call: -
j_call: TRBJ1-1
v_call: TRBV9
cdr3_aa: CASSVVEGAEAFF

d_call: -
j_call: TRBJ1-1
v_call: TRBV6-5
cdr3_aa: CASVRGDTEAFF

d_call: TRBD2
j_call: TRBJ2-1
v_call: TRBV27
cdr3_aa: CASSLRLAGGTYNEQFF

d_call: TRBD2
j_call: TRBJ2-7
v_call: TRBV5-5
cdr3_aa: CASSLSVAGRYEQYF

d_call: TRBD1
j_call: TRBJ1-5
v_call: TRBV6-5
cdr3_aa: CASSLGTANQPQHF

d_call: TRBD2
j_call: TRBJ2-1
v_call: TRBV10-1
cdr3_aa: CASSVPSGVNEQFF

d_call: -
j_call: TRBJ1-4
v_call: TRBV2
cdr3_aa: CASSGTENEKLFF

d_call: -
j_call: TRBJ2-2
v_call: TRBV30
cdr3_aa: CAWSVLGGKVGELFF

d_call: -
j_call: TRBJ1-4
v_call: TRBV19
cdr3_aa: CASSRGTYEKLFF

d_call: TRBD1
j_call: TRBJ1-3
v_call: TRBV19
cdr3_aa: CASGDRVRSGNTIYF

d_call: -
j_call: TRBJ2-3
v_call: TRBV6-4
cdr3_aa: CASSDFGGAGDTQYF

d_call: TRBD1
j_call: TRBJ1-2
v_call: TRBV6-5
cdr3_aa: CASSYSVTGNYGYTF

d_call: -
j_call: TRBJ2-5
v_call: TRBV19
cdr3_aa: CASSMAHLGGETQYF

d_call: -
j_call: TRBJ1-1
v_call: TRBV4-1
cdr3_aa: CASSRPTVNTEAFF

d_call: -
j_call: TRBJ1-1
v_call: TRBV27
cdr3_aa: CASSLRENTEAFF

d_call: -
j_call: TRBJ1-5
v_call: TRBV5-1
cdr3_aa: CASSLTGESNQPQHF

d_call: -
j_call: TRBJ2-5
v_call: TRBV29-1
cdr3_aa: CSVDDLGGTGETQYF

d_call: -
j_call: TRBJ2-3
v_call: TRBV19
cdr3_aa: CASSILGTSTDTQYF

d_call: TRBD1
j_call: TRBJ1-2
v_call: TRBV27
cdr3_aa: CASSPKAGQGGYGYTF

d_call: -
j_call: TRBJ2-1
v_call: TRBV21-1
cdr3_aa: CASSKSSGTLPGNEQFF

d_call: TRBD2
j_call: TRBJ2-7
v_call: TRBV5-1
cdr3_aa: CASSPDGGGREQYF

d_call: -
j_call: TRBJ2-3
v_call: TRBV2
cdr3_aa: CASTTGRGGTDTQYF

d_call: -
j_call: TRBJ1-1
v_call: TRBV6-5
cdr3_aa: CASIGGGRAEAFF

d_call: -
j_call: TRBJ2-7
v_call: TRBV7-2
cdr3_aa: CASSFAGLSYEQYF

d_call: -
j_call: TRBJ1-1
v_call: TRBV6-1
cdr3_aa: CASSDLGINTEAFF

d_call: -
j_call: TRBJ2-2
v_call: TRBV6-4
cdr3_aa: CASSAGPTGELFF

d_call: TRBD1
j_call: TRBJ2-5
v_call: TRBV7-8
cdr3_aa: CASSLNDRGKGETQYF

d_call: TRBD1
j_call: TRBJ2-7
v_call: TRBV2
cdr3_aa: CASRSWHRQGAYEQYF

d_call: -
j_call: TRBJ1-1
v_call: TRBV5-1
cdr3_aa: CASSFDGTMNTEAFF

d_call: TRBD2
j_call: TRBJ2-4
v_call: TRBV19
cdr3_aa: CASSRSGANIQYF

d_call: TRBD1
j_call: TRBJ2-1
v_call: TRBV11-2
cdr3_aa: CASSPGTGGNEQFF

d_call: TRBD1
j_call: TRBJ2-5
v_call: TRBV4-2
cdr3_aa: CASSHRGRQQETQYF

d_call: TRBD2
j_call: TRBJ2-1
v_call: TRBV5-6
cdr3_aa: CASSLGLVTFF

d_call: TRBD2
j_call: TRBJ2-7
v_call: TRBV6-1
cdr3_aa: CASSAVAGGRGEQYF

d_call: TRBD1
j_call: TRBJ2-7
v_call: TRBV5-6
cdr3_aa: CASSRDRRDEQYF

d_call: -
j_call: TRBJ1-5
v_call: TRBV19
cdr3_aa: CASTLGGNQPQHF